These 13 T cell receptor beta chains came from one sample sequenced in a study of control samples from healthy donors and cancer patients. Libraries were prepared by immunoSEQ multiplex PCR; TCRdb keeps only in-frame clonotypes and omits some of them. The data hold 70,000 to 95,000 clones, with 91% observed a single time. What was sequenced was blood. These receptors all stem from a woman in her thirties in good health.

The chain links TRBV30 to TRBJ1-5; D is undetermined. This CDR3 has 11 residues. Germline V gives CDR1 GTSNPN, CDR2 SVGIG (reference sequence). V gave up 1 base and J gave up 12 bases, with 10 bases separating them. This chain's CDR3 is CAWSGDGDQHF. The CDR3 nucleotides are TGTGCCTGGAGTGGAGACGGAGACCAGCATTTT. Variable domain in full (rest from reference TRBV30 and TRBJ1-5): SQTIHQWPATLVQPVGSPLSLECTVEGTSNPNLYWYRQAAGRGLQLLFYSVGIGQISSEVPQNLSASRPQDRQFILSSKKLLLSDSGFYLCAWSGDGDQHFGDGTRLSIL.

The rearrangement links TRBV14 to TRBJ1-1, with a possible D match to TRBD1 (5 bases). CDR3 length: 13 amino acids. Germline V lookup: CDR1 SGHDN, CDR2 FVKESK. With 8 bases removed from V and 1 base from J, the gap between germline ends came to 11 bases. The CDR3 sequence is CASGRGRNTEAFF. In DNA, the CDR3 is TGTGCCAGCGGGCGGGGACGGAACACTGAAGCTTTCTTT. Drawing the rest from reference TRBV14 and TRBJ1-1, the complete variable domain is EAGVTQFPSHSVIEKGQTVTLRCDPISGHDNLYWYRRVMGKEIKFLLHFVKESKQDESGMPNNRFLAERTGGTYSTLKVQPAELEDSGVYFCASGRGRNTEAFFGQGTRLTVV.

The CDR3 sequence is CAWKRGLAGVSGELFF. The CDR3 DNA sequence: TGTGCCTGGAAGCGAGGTCTAGCGGGAGTTTCCGGGGAGCTGTTTTTT. The chain uses TRBV30 and TRBJ2-2; 10 positions agree with TRBD2. The CDR3 totals 16 residues. CDR1 is GTSNPN, CDR2 SVGIG, per germline (reference sequence). V lost 4 bases and J lost 6; bases outside the gene matches: 11.

The chain links TRBV5-5 to TRBJ1-5; tentatively, D is TRBD1 (5 bases). The length of the CDR3 is 13 residues. V was cut by 0 bases and J by 6 bases, with 7 bases left in between. Looked up from germline, CDR1 is SGHKS and CDR2 is YYEKEE (reference sequence). The CDR3 DNA reads TGTGCCAGCAGCTTGGACGGGGCTCAGCCCCAGCATTTT. As protein: CASSLDGAQPQHF.

The CDR3 DNA reads as TGTGCCAGCAGTTATTCTGGGGGAGAAAAACTGTTTTTT. It codes for CASSYSGGEKLFF. The V and J genes are TRBV6-5 and TRBJ1-4, with D perhaps TRBD1 (5 bases). Germline CDR1 MNHEY, CDR2 SVGAGI. V gave up 3 bases and J gave up 8 bases, with 10 bases separating them. The CDR3 runs to 13 residues.

The V gene is TRBV7-8, the J gene TRBJ1-1; D is ambiguous. The CDR3 runs 11 residues. Deletions cut 6 bases from V and 5 bases from J, with 7 bases between. The germline gives CDR1 SGHVS, CDR2 FQNEAQ. DNA for the CDR3: TGTGCCAGCAGGGTAGGAACTGAAGCTTTCTTT. This encodes CASRVGTEAFF.

This clone was counted once. V usage is TRBV6-5 and J usage is TRBJ1-2; 8 bases are shared with TRBD1. CDR1 MNHEY and CDR2 SVGAGI come from the germline V gene. The CDR3 covers 16 residues. J lost 8 bases, V lost 0 bases, and 11 bases had no gene match. The CDR3: CASSYSRDYRGSGYTF. CDR3 in DNA: TGTGCCAGCAGTTACTCGAGGGATTACAGGGGGTCCGGCTACACCTTC.

The chain carries TRBV6-5 and TRBJ1-4; a weak D match, TRBD1 (6 bases). The germline V gene has CDR1 MNHEY and CDR2 SVGAGI. Trimming took 6 bases from V and 5 from J, leaving 13 bases between them. The CDR3 is 14 amino acids. The CDR3 coding sequence is TGTGCCAGCAGCCCACAGGGACCGAATGAAAAACTGTTTTTT. Protein: CASSPQGPNEKLFF.

The chain has TRBV27 and TRBJ2-1, with a weak D call TRBD1 (6 bases). Germline V gene sequence: CDR1 MNHEY, CDR2 SMNVEV (reference sequence). The CDR3 spans 15 residues. V was clipped by 0 bases and J by 9 bases, with 15 bases between them. Written as DNA, the CDR3 is TGTGCCAGCAGTTTATCGGTTCAGGGGACCCTTGAGCAGTTCTTC. It encodes CASSLSVQGTLEQFF.

The chain recombines TRBV30 with TRBJ1-1; 7 nucleotides match TRBD1. The germline V gene has CDR1 GTSNPN and CDR2 SVGIG (reference sequence). The CDR3 consists of 17 residues. With 0 bases clipped from V and 1 base from J, the junction kept 11 bases outside the gene matches. CDR3: CAWSVKSRGTANTEAFF. CDR3 bases: TGTGCCTGGAGTGTTAAATCTAGAGGGACAGCGAACACTGAAGCTTTCTTT.

The rearrangement links TRBV28 to TRBJ1-6; D is uncertain. Per the germline V gene, CDR1 is MDHEN and CDR2 is SYDVKM. CDR3 length: 16 amino acids. V was pared by 8 bases and J by 5 bases, with 19 bases between. CDR3 in DNA: TGTGCCAGCTGCAGTGCCGGGCCTGGGGATAATTCACCCCTCCACTTT. Translating gives CASCSAGPGDNSPLHF.

V usage is TRBV5-1 and J usage is TRBJ2-1; 12 bases align to TRBD1. Trimming at V came to 1 base and at J to 8 bases, leaving 4 bases not matched to a gene. The CDR3 runs 15 residues. CDR1 and CDR2 from the germline V gene are SGHRS and YFSETQ. The CDR3 bases are TGCGCCAGCAGCTTGTCCGGGACAGGGGGCGATGAGCAGTTCTTC. Translated: CASSLSGTGGDEQFF.

The chain joins TRBV5-1 to TRBJ1-5; D is perhaps TRBD1 (6 bases). Trimming left V 0 bases short and J 4 bases short, with 8 bases between. Germline lookup yields CDR1 SGHRS and CDR2 YFSETQ. The CDR3 is 14 residues long. CDR3 sequence: CASSLGTANQPQHF. The CDR3 DNA sequence: TGCGCCAGCAGCTTGGGGACAGCTAATCAGCCCCAGCATTTT. Filled out from reference TRBV5-1 and TRBJ1-5, the complete variable domain reads KAGVTQTPRYLIKTRGQQVTLSCSPISGHRSVSWYQQTPGQGLQFLFEYFSETQRNKGNFPGRFSGRQFSNSRSEMNVSTLELGDSALYLCASSLGTANQPQHFGDGTRLSIL.